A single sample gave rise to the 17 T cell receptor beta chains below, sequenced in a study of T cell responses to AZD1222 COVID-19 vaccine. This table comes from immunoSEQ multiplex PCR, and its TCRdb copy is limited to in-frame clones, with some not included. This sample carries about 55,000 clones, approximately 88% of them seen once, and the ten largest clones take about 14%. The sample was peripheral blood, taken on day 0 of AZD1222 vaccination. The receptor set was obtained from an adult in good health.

The CDR3 DNA sequence: TGTGCCAGCAGCGTAGGAGCGGGTATGGGCACAGATACGCAGTATTTT. This codes for CASSVGAGMGTDTQYF. The V call is TRBV9, the J call TRBJ2-3, with D possibly TRBD2 on 6 matching bases. The CDR3 is made up of 16 amino acids. V gave up 0 bases and J gave up 1 base, with 12 bases separating them. The germline gives CDR1 SGDLS, CDR2 YYNGEE.

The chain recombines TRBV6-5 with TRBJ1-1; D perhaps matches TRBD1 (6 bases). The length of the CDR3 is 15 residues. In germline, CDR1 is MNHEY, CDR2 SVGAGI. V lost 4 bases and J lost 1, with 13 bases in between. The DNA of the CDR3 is TGTGCCAGCAGTTTCAGGACAGTCCCGAACACTGAAGCTTTCTTT. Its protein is CASSFRTVPNTEAFF.

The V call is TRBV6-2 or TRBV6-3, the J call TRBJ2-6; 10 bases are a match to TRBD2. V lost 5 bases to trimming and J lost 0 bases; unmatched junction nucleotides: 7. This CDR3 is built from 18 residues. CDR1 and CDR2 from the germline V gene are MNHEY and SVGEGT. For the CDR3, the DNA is TGTGCCAGCAGTCCCCGACTAGCGGGTAACTCTGGGGCCAACGTCCTGACTTTC. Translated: CASSPRLAGNSGANVLTF.

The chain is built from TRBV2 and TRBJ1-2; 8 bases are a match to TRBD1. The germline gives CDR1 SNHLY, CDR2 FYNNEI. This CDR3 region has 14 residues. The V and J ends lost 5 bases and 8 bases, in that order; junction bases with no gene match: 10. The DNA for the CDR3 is TGTGCCAGCAGTCAAAGGACAGGGCGACAAGGCTACACCTTC. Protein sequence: CASSQRTGRQGYTF.

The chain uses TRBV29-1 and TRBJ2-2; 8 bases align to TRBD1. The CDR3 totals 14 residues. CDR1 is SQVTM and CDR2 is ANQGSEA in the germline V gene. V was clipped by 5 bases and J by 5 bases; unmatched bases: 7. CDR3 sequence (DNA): TGCAGCGTTAGACCAGGGGGCAGTACCGGGGAGCTGTTTTTT. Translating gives CSVRPGGSTGELFF.

The CDR3 spells CASSEALQGTYEQYF. As DNA, the CDR3 is TGTGCCAGCAGTGAAGCGCTTCAGGGGACCTACGAGCAGTACTTC. The rearrangement uses TRBV2 and TRBJ2-7, with D maybe TRBD1 (6 bases). The germline gives CDR1 SNHLY, CDR2 FYNNEI. V was pared by 0 bases and J by 2 bases, with 11 bases between. The CDR3 is 15 amino acids.

The chain's CDR3 is CAWSPSSNQPQHF. The CDR3 bases are TGTGCCTGGAGTCCTAGTAGCAATCAGCCCCAGCATTTT. The rearrangement links TRBV30 to TRBJ1-5; D is undetermined. With 2 bases removed from V and 0 bases from J, the gap between germline ends came to 5 bases. The CDR3 is made up of 13 amino acids. CDR1 is GTSNPN and CDR2 is SVGIG in the germline V gene (reference sequence).

The CDR3 region is CASSEAQAAYEQYF. The CDR3 DNA is TGTGCCAGCAGTGAAGCTCAGGCGGCCTACGAGCAGTACTTC. This chain uses TRBV2 with TRBJ2-7; D is unresolved. V lost 0 bases to trimming and J lost 2 bases, with 8 bases between them. Germline CDR1 reads SNHLY; CDR2 reads FYNNEI. The CDR3 contains 14 residues. The variable domain in full, with the rest retrieved from reference TRBV2 and TRBJ2-7, is EPEVTQTPSHQVTQMGQEVILRCVPISNHLYFYWYRQILGQKVEFLVSFYNNEISEKSEIFDDQFSVERPDGSNFTLKIRSTKLEDSAMYFCASSEAQAAYEQYFGPGTRLTVT.

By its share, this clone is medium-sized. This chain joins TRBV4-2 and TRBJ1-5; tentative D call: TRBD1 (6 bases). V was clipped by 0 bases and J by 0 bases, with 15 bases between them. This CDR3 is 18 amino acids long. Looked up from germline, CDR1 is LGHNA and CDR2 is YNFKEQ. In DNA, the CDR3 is TGTGCCAGCAGCCAAGATATTCCGGGACACCATAGCAATCAGCCCCAGCATTTT. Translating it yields CASSQDIPGHHSNQPQHF.

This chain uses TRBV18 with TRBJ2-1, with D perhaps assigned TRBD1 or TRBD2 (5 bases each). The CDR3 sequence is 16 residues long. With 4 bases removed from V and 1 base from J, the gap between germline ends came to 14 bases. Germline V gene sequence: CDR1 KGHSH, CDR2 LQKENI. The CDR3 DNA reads TGTGCCAGCTCACGAGGGGCGGACGGGTCCTACAATGAGCAGTTCTTC. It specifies CASSRGADGSYNEQFF.

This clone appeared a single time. CDR3 in DNA: TGTGCCACCAGTGATCCCGGACTAGCAGACGAGCAGTACTTC. As protein: CATSDPGLADEQYF. The rearrangement joins TRBV24-1 to TRBJ2-7; TRBD2 aligns across 8 bases. In germline, CDR1 is KGHDR, CDR2 SFDVKD. V was pared by 3 bases and J by 5 bases, with 5 bases of the junction left unmatched. This CDR3 has 14 amino acids.

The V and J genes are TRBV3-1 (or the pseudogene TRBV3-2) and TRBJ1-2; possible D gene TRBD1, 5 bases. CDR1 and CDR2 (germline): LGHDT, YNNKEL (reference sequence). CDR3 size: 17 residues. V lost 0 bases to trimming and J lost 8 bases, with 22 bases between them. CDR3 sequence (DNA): TGTGCCAGCAGCCAAGATCAGATCGGACATCTTGTGCAGGGCTACACCTTC. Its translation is CASSQDQIGHLVQGYTF.

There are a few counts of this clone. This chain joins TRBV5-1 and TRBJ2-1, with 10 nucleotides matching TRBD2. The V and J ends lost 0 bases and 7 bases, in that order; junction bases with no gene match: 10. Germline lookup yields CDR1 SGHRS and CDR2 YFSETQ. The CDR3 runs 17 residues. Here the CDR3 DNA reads TGCGCCAGCAGCTTGGGGAACCCTAGCGGGAGTCGGAATGAGCAGTTCTTC. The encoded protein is CASSLGNPSGSRNEQFF.

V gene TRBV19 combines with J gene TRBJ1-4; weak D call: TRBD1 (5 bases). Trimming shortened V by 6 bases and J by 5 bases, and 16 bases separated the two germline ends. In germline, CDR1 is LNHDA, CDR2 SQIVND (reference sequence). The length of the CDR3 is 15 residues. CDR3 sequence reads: CASSFQTGGNEKLFF. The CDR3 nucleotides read TGTGCCAGTAGCTTCCAAACAGGAGGGAATGAAAAACTGTTTTTT.

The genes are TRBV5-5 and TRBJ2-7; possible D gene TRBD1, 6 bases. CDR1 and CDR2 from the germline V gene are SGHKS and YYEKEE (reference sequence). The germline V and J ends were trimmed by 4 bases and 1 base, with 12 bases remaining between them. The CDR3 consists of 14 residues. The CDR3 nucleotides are TGTGCCAGCAGCACCGGGACACATTCCTACGAGCAGTACTTC. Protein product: CASSTGTHSYEQYF.

The CDR3 is CAISESVGVCTF. The CDR3 DNA is TGTGCCATCAGTGAGTCGGTCGGGGTTTGCACCTTC. The rearrangement joins TRBV10-3 to TRBJ1-2; D is undetermined. The V and J ends lost 0 bases and 13 bases respectively, with 12 bases between them. CDR1 is ENHRY, CDR2 SYGVKD, per germline. This CDR3 has 12 residues.

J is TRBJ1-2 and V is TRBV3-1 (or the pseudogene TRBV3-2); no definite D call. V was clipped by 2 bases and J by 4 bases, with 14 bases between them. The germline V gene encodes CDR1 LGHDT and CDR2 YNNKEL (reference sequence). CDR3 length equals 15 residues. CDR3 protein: CASSQNVLAGYGYTF. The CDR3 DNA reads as TGTGCCAGCAGCCAAAATGTACTAGCGGGCTATGGCTACACCTTC.